This TCR beta chain was profiled in a study of T cell responses to AZD1222 COVID-19 vaccine. Broader study findings: Clonal diversity was possibly underestimated, and the donors were mostly white British, with more females.

TCRdb's table, derived via immunoSEQ multiplex PCR, lists solely in-frame clones and lacks some. The repertoire includes around 170,000 clones, 80% to 95% of them detected once, and roughly 2% sits in the top ten. CDR3 length equals 13 residues. With 4 bases removed from V and 3 bases from J, the gap between germline ends came to 10 bases. Germline values: CDR1 SGHDN, CDR2 FVKESK. On this clone itself: The target antigen is unknown.

The chain has TRBV14 and TRBJ2-7; tentatively, D is TRBD1 (5 bases). The receptor's source is an adult who received the AZD1222 COVID-19 vaccine. The source was peripheral blood, collected 28 days after the second AZD1222 dose. The CDR3 loop is CASSRQNFYEQYF. CDR3 sequence (DNA): TGTGCCAGCAGCCGACAGAACTTCTACGAGCAGTACTTC. The variable domain in full, completed from reference TRBV14 and TRBJ2-7, reads EAGVTQFPSHSVIEKGQTVTLRCDPISGHDNLYWYRRVMGKEIKFLLHFVKESKQDESGMPNNRFLAERTGGTYSTLKVQPAELEDSGVYFCASSRQNFYEQYFGPGTRLTVT.